This is a list of T cell receptor beta chains from one sample in a study of OX40 agonist ivuxolimab in advanced cancers. Libraries were prepared by immunoSEQ multiplex PCR; TCRdb keeps only in-frame clonotypes and omits some of them. Counted here are tens of thousands of clones, 92% occurring once; the ten biggest clones make up over 7.5%. Sample: CD4+ or CD8+ T cells sorted from blood, taken in a trial of the OX40 agonist ivuxolimab. These receptors were collected from an adult with an advanced solid tumor such as melanoma, head and neck, liver or kidney cancer. CDR3s leave out the opening cysteine and the closing phenylalanine or tryptophan.

V gene | CDR3 protein
TRBV6-5 | ASSYQGDGYEQY
TRBV5-6 | ASSFGTGAPNYGYT
TRBV7-2 | ASSLSGSYEQY
TRBV5-6 | ASSPSSYEQY
TRBV6-5 | ASSYNSNQPQH
TRBV7-9 | ASSSGTGGYEQY
TRBV7-2 | ASSLGLAGGWDGDTQY
TRBV9 | ASSVGNPADIQY
TRBV27 | ASSFWDNTDTQY
TRBV15 | ATSSERAPYNEQF
TRBV5-1 | ASSSLLAGGSYNEQF
TRBV2 | ASKVGQGENEQF
TRBV11-2 | ASSPGLAPDTQY
TRBV5-6 | ASSASGTGEKDEQF
TRBV7-3 | ASSLGAGANYEQY
TRBV27 | ASSVPKTRFGQY
TRBV6-1 | ASSAGWELF
TRBV10-3 | AIGSGPQH
TRBV7-6 | ASSPGGATDTQY
TRBV5-1 | ASSQWDLNTEAF
TRBV7-9 | ASSPLAGQGANYGYT
TRBV5-6 | ASSFETEGPPGYT
TRBV6-4 | ASSDSGNYGYT
TRBV7-9 | ASSSDANIQY
TRBV10-3 | AISATGRTEAF
TRBV27 | ARATDPNQPQH
TRBV6-5 | ASREGNYGYT
TRBV4-3 | ASSQEGTTIYNEQF
TRBV9 | ASSVEGQLNTEAF
TRBV9 | ASSEPGQGYGYT
TRBV5-8 | ATSTGTSSTDTQY
TRBV11-2 | ASSSSGGLAGGPIGELF
TRBV4-1 | ASSQGPITYEQY
TRBV13 | ASSPRADTEAF
TRBV7-9 | ASSFGEAGGNYGYT